The clone carrying this TCR beta chain was observed a single time. Its specificity is unknown. This record belongs to a study of cytomegalovirus exposure and HLA in healthy donors. The study's findings and limits: Per a prior analysis, the majority of TCR beta V segments were productive roughly 90% or roughly 30% of the time. Apparent HLA restriction characterized most CMV-associated TCR beta chains in a later analysis.

From germline, CDR1 is LGHNA and CDR2 YNFKEQ. V lost 4 bases, J lost 6 bases, and 6 bases stayed unmatched. CDR3 length: 15 amino acids. With 60 Vbeta and 13 Jbeta primers, the PCR was carried out. Profiling relied on immunoSEQ multiplex PCR, and the TCRdb table lists in-frame clones only, not all of them. The data contain about 100,000 clones, 60% to 80% of them singletons. Input material: PBMCs. The chain joins TRBV4-2 to TRBJ1-5; TRBD1 aligns across 10 bases. This receptor was obtained from a woman aged 55-70 years in good health and CMV-seropositive. The CDR3 spells CASSPGQGRSQPQHF. The CDR3 nucleotides are TGTGCCAGCAGCCCGGGACAGGGGAGATCTCAGCCCCAGCATTTT.